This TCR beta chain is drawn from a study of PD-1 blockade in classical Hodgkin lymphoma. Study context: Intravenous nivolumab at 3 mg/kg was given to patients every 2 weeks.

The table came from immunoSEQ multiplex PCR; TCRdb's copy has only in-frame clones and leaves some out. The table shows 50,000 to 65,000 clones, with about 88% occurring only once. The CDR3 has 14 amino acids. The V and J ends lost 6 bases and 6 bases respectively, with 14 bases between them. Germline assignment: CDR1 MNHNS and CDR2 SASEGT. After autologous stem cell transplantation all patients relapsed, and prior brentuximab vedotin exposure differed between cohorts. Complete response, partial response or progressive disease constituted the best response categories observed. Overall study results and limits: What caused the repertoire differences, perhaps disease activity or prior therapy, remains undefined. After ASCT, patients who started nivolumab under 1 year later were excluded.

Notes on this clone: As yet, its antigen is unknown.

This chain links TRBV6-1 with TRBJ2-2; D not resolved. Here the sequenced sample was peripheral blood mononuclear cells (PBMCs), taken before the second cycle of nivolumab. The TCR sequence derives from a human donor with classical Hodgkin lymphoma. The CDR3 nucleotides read TGTGCCAGCAGGGCCATATCCGGCGCCGGGGAGCTGTTTTTT. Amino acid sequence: CASRAISGAGELFF.